A selection of T cell receptor beta chains follows, all from one sample in a study of shared clonotypes between healthy human individuals. The repertoire was sequenced with immunoSEQ multiplex PCR; TCRdb's copy has only in-frame clones and lacks some. The sample has millions of clones, just over 90% seen once. The source material was naive CD4+ T cells sorted from blood. These receptors were obtained from a man aged 18 to 29 in good health. Each CDR3 is given with its conserved first and last residue. Each record gives: J gene, D gene, V gene, CDR3 protein. The D gene is left open where the match is weak.

j_gene: TRBJ1-3; d_gene: .; v_gene: TRBV2; CDR3aa: CASSGDRSSGNTIYF
j_gene: TRBJ2-5; d_gene: TRBD2; v_gene: TRBV11-2; CDR3aa: CASSLTSGREETQYF
j_gene: TRBJ2-3; d_gene: .; v_gene: TRBV18; CDR3aa: CASSPPSMTDTQYF
j_gene: TRBJ2-6; d_gene: .; v_gene: TRBV4-1; CDR3aa: CASSQPQGSGANVLTF
j_gene: TRBJ1-4; d_gene: .; v_gene: TRBV4-2; CDR3aa: CASSQEGGDGEKLFF
j_gene: TRBJ2-5; d_gene: .; v_gene: TRBV5-6; CDR3aa: CASSLVMGLGETQYF
j_gene: TRBJ1-2; d_gene: .; v_gene: TRBV10-3; CDR3aa: CAISKDTYNYGYTF
j_gene: TRBJ1-4; d_gene: .; v_gene: TRBV15; CDR3aa: CATSRGGVGEKLFF
j_gene: TRBJ2-7; d_gene: TRBD1; v_gene: TRBV27; CDR3aa: CASSYGDRAAYEQYF
j_gene: TRBJ2-3; d_gene: TRBD2; v_gene: TRBV7-9; CDR3aa: CASSLWLAGVTDTQYF
j_gene: TRBJ2-7; d_gene: .; v_gene: TRBV10-3; CDR3aa: CAISDSGVPYEQYF
j_gene: TRBJ2-3; d_gene: TRBD2; v_gene: TRBV2; CDR3aa: CASSKGSGGASTDTQYF